The rows below give T cell receptor beta chains drawn from one sample of a study of human T cells and chemical hapten exposure. One entry per CDR3 protein, called by TCRdb with MiXCR from the RACE reads. The sample contains roughly 120,000 distinct CDR3 sequences, roughly 13% of which appear only once. The sequencing here drew on whole blood, taken in connection with sensitization to the hapten diphenylcyclopropenone (DPC). These receptors came from a man younger than 35 with alopecia areata. Some clones in this sample may be carry-over from other donors' samples. CDR3s leave out the opening cysteine and the closing phenylalanine or tryptophan.

CDR3 protein,V gene
SARDHGTFNEQF,TRBV20-1
ASSVRGYQETQY,TRBV3-1
ASSVTVNTEAF,TRBV9
ASRYGTSGGQETQY,TRBV7-3
ASSLDEQGGEKLF,TRBV12-3/TRBV12-4
ASSYSGRIQETQY,TRBV6-5
ASSVDGFAGNTIY,TRBV9
ASSLLAAHTGELF,TRBV5-1
ASSLYFQAGWTEAF,TRBV27
ASSSSGVYGYT,TRBV12-3/TRBV12-4
SARDPGQGYQPQH,TRBV20-1
AISDPGQTQF,TRBV24-1
ASSPGQGATEAF,TRBV7-9
SVVLPTDTQY,TRBV29-1
SARPSGGAYNEQF,TRBV20-1
VSSPGPGVYEQY,TRBV4-1
ASSPGTDIYNSPLH,TRBV9
ASSIHNQETQY,TRBV19
ASSPETSGGADEQF,TRBV6-4
ASEVQGINEQY,TRBV28
ASSPDWAGNTEAF,TRBV18
ASSARQGITETQY,TRBV7-6
ASSRAGTQKNGYT,TRBV6-2/TRBV6-3
ASREGILGGNTIY,TRBV6-5